This T cell receptor beta chain is from a study of OX40 agonist ivuxolimab in advanced cancers. Across the study: Treatment of patients was with ivuxolimab, an agonistic anti-OX40 (CD134) antibody. Patients with hepatocellular carcinoma, melanoma, renal cell or head and neck cancer made up the dose-escalation patients.

This clone was seen a few times. Its target is unknown. The repertoire was sequenced with immunoSEQ multiplex PCR; TCRdb's copy has only in-frame clones and lacks some. The repertoire includes around 70,000 clones, 85% of them detected once, and roughly 0.5% sits in the top ten. Regarding the study as a whole: CD4+ T cells averaged fewer expanded clones than CD8+ T cells.

Patients with a history of autoimmune disease or on systemic immunosuppression were excluded. The clonotype was recovered from an adult with an advanced solid tumor such as melanoma, head and neck, liver or kidney cancer. The sequenced sample was CD4+ or CD8+ T cells sorted from blood, obtained in a trial of the OX40 agonist ivuxolimab.

CDR3: CASSLSGTGTDTQYF. For the CDR3, the DNA is TGTGCCAGCAGTTTATCCGGGACAGGGACAGATACGCAGTATTTT. V usage is TRBV27 and J usage is TRBJ2-3; TRBD1 matches 9 bases. Looked up from germline, CDR1 is MNHEY and CDR2 is SMNVEV (reference sequence). V was pared by 0 bases and J by 3 bases, with 1 base of the junction left unmatched. The CDR3 is 15 residues long.